The 28 T cell receptor beta chains presented below share a single source sample, sequenced in a study of spatial heterogeneity in lung cancer. Notes on the study in general: For expanded intratumoral alpha and beta TCRs, counts tracked tumor mutation counts.

TCRdb itself ran the 5' RACE reads through MiXCR, one entry per CDR3 protein. The sample includes roughly 6,400 distinct CDR3 sequences, 6.5% to 8.5% of them seen just once. Indicated time point: sample taken at primary tumor resection. These receptors have no identified antigens. Sequencing used lung tumor tissue, obtained at surgery. These receptors were collected from a male donor with early-stage non-small cell lung cancer.

This clonotype appeared many times. The rearrangement joins TRBV28 to TRBJ1-2, with TRBD1 matching over 10 bases. Germline CDR1 reads MDHEN; CDR2 reads SYDVKM. CDR3 size: 20 residues. Germline trimming cut 3 bases from V and 1 base from J; bases unmatched to any gene: 17. The DNA of the CDR3 is TGTGCCAGCAGTTTCCATTTTGGGGGACAGGGGCTCAGACGTAACTATGGCTACACCTTC. Translated, it gives CASSFHFGGQGLRRNYGYTF.

This clonotype was counted only a few times. The rearrangement uses TRBV5-5 and TRBJ1-1, with D perhaps matching TRBD1 (5 bases). This CDR3 is 14 amino acids long. The germline V and J ends were trimmed by 2 bases and 1 base, with 9 bases remaining between them. In germline, CDR1 is SGHKS, CDR2 YYEKEE (reference sequence). This chain's CDR3 is CASSFNQGNTEAFF. The DNA of the CDR3 is TGTGCCAGCAGCTTTAATCAGGGGAACACTGAAGCTTTCTTT.

This clonotype is deemed medium-sized. The rearrangement joins TRBV6-5 to TRBJ1-1; 8 bases map to TRBD1. The CDR3 extends over 15 amino acids. Germline CDR1 is MNHEY and CDR2 is SVGAGI. Trimming removed 0 bases from V and 3 bases from J; junction bases left unmatched: 3. This chain's CDR3 is CASSYSTGDDTEAFF. The DNA for the CDR3 is TGTGCCAGCAGTTACTCGACAGGGGACGACACTGAAGCTTTCTTT.

Many counts were recorded for this clonotype. The chain is built from TRBV14 and TRBJ2-1; 7 nucleotides line up with TRBD1. The CDR3 has 17 residues. The V and J ends lost 3 bases and 10 bases, in that order; junction bases with no gene match: 18. Germline CDR1 reads SGHDN; CDR2 reads FVKESK. As DNA, the CDR3 is TGTGCCAGCAGCCAGGGATTGAACAGGGGTCAAGAGGTCGAGCAGTTCTTC. Amino acids: CASSQGLNRGQEVEQFF. Variable domain in full (rest from reference TRBV14 and TRBJ2-1): EAGVTQFPSHSVIEKGQTVTLRCDPISGHDNLYWYRRVMGKEIKFLLHFVKESKQDESGMPNNRFLAERTGGTYSTLKVQPAELEDSGVYFCASSQGLNRGQEVEQFFGPGTRLTVL.

This clonotype is classed as large (0.1 to 1%). The chain is built from TRBV9 and TRBJ1-1; 11 positions agree with TRBD1. Germline V CDR1 and CDR2: SGDLS, YYNGEE. The length of the CDR3 is 16 residues. With V trimmed by 0 bases and J by 1 base, 2 bases remained unmatched. In DNA form, the CDR3 reads TGTGCCAGCAGCGTAGCTGGACAGGGGGCGAACACTGAAGCTTTCTTT. Protein sequence: CASSVAGQGANTEAFF.

This clonotype is large by share. CDR3 DNA sequence: TGTGCCAGCAGCCCCGGGGGGGTCGGGTACGAGCAGTACTTC. This translates into CASSPGGVGYEQYF. This rearrangement joins TRBV12-3 or TRBV12-4 to TRBJ2-7; 8 bases line up with TRBD2. There are 14 residues in the CDR3. The ends lost 6 bases at V and 4 bases at J; junction bases unmatched: 8.

By proportion, this clonotype is medium-sized. CDR3 region: CSARDLGLLYEQYF. For the CDR3, the DNA is TGCAGTGCTAGAGATCTCGGACTGCTTTACGAGCAGTACTTC. The chain recombines TRBV20-1 with TRBJ2-7; maybe TRBD2 (5 bases). V lost 0 bases, J lost 4 bases, and 13 bases lay in between. Germline lookup yields CDR1 DFQATT and CDR2 SNEGSKA (reference sequence). The CDR3 has 14 residues.

This clonotype is labeled medium-sized (0.01 to 0.1%). V and J are TRBV12-3 or TRBV12-4 and TRBJ2-2; 9 bases agree with TRBD2. V lost 0 bases, J lost 6 bases, and 14 bases stayed unmatched. The CDR3 loop spans 19 amino acids. CDR3 in amino acids: CASSLAPLAGYLGSGELFF. CDR3 nucleotides: TGTGCCAGCAGTTTAGCCCCGCTAGCGGGGTATCTCGGGTCCGGGGAGCTGTTTTTT.

This clonotype showed up many times. This sequence joins TRBV11-2 and TRBJ2-7; 8 bases map to TRBD2. The CDR3 length is 15 residues. Germline V gives CDR1 SGHAT, CDR2 FQNNGV. Unmatched junction bases numbered 4, after V lost 3 bases and J lost 0 bases. CDR3 nucleotide sequence: TGTGCCAGCAGCTTTACTAGCGGAAGCTCCTACGAGCAGTACTTC. This sequence encodes CASSFTSGSSYEQYF.

This clonotype was detected many times. The chain links TRBV5-6 to TRBJ2-5, with a tentative D call TRBD1 (6 bases). The CDR3 sequence is 11 residues long. Germline V gene lookup returns CDR1 SGHDT and CDR2 YYEEEE. V lost 0 bases to trimming and J lost 12 bases, with 9 bases between them. DNA for the CDR3: TGTGCCAGCAGCTTGGGAGGGGGAGAGTACTTC. Its translation: CASSLGGGEYF. Combining the CDR3 with reference TRBV5-6 and TRBJ2-5 gives the whole variable domain DAGVTQSPTHLIKTRGQQVTLRCSPKSGHDTVSWYQQALGQGPQFIFQYYEEEERQRGNFPDRFSGHQFPNYSSELNVNALLLGDSALYLCASSLGGGEYFGPGTRLLVL.

This clonotype rates as medium-sized (0.01 to 0.1%). The chain recombines TRBV27 with TRBJ2-2, with D unresolved. Germline assignment: CDR1 MNHEY and CDR2 SMNVEV (reference sequence). This CDR3 comprises 14 residues. The V end lost 7 bases, the J end lost 1 base, and 10 bases lay between the germline ends. The CDR3 sequence: CASTPRLNTGELFF. CDR3 DNA sequence: TGTGCCAGCACCCCCCGGCTGAACACCGGGGAGCTGTTTTTT.

This clonotype has a handful of counts. This sequence joins TRBV9 and TRBJ1-1; D is ambiguous. With 0 bases removed from V and 4 bases from J, the gap between germline ends came to 7 bases. CDR1 is SGDLS, CDR2 YYNGEE, per germline. The CDR3 consists of 13 residues. Here the CDR3 reads CASSVVGSTEAFF. The DNA of the CDR3 is TGTGCCAGCAGCGTAGTGGGGTCCACTGAAGCTTTCTTT.

The gene calls are TRBV18 and TRBJ2-5, with a tentative D call TRBD1 (6 bases). The CDR3 covers 14 residues. Trimming removed 4 bases from V and 2 bases from J, with 11 bases in between. The germline V gene has CDR1 KGHSH and CDR2 LQKENI. The CDR3 DNA reads as TGTGCCAGCTCACTCACAGGGATTCAAGAGACCCAGTACTTC. Its translation: CASSLTGIQETQYF.

This clonotype was seen ten or more times. This chain uses TRBV10-3 with TRBJ2-2; no firm D call. The CDR3 sequence is 14 residues long. Germline loops: CDR1 ENHRY, CDR2 SYGVKD. Trimming removed 8 bases at V and 4 bases at J, with 14 bases between. The CDR3 DNA reads as TGTGCCATCGGACCGCCACCCCCCACCGGGGAGCTGTTTTTT. It yields the protein CAIGPPPPTGELFF.

This clonotype was counted many times. V usage is TRBV10-3 and J usage is TRBJ2-2; TRBD1 might be the D (6 bases). The V and J ends lost 2 bases and 3 bases respectively, with 22 bases between them. Germline V gene data show CDR1 as ENHRY and CDR2 as SYGVKD. This CDR3 is 19 amino acids long. The CDR3 region has the DNA TGTGCCATCAGTGAGCCAAAATATACAGGGTTCGGGTACACCGGGGAGCTGTTTTTT. As protein: CAISEPKYTGFGYTGELFF.

In this sample, this clonotype turned up a few times. This may stem from a read error, because a much larger clone lies one nucleotide away. This rearrangement joins TRBV11-2 to TRBJ2-3; D tentatively reads TRBD1 or TRBD2 (5 bases each). Between the trimmed V and J ends, which lost 5 bases and 4 bases, there was a span of 31 bases. CDR3 length: 20 amino acids. The germline CDR1 and CDR2 sequences are SGHAT and FQNNGV. CDR3 protein: CASSIIHSPGPKRRADTQYF. Written as DNA, the CDR3 is TGTGCCAGCAGCATAATTCACTCCCCGGGACCCAAAAGACGCGCAGATACGCAGTATTTT. The variable domain in full, completed from reference TRBV11-2 and TRBJ2-3, reads EAGVAQSPRYKIIEKRQSVAFWCNPISGHATLYWYQQILGQGPKLLIQFQNNGVVDDSQLPKDRFSAERLKGVDSTLKIQPAKLEDSAVYLCASSIIHSPGPKRRADTQYFGPGTRLTVL.

This clonotype was found many times. V usage is TRBV5-6 and J usage is TRBJ2-3; 8 bases align to TRBD1. V lost 5 bases, J lost 0 bases, and 2 bases stayed unmatched. This CDR3 comprises 14 residues. From germline, CDR1 is SGHDT and CDR2 YYEEEE. The DNA for the CDR3 is TGTGCCAGCAGGGACAGGGCTAGCACAGATACGCAGTATTTT. Protein: CASRDRASTDTQYF.

There are many counts of this clonotype. The V call is TRBV9, the J call TRBJ2-5; 8 bases line up with TRBD2. The CDR3 has 15 amino acids. Trimming removed 4 bases from V and 4 bases from J; junction bases left unmatched: 9. Germline V gene data show CDR1 as SGDLS and CDR2 as YYNGEE. CDR3 DNA: TGTGCCAGCAGCACTTCCTCCCGGGGGGGAGAGACCCAGTACTTC. Translation gives CASSTSSRGGETQYF. The full variable domain, in which reference TRBV9 and TRBJ2-5 provide the parts outside the CDR3, is DSGVTQTPKHLITATGQRVTLRCSPRSGDLSVYWYQQSLDQGLQFLIQYYNGEERAKGNILERFSAQQFPDLHSELNLSSLELGDSALYFCASSTSSRGGETQYFGPGTRLLVL.

Judged by abundance, this clonotype is medium-sized (0.01 to 0.1%). This chain links TRBV5-4 with TRBJ1-1; D is unclear. The CDR3 runs to 13 residues. V was shortened by 5 bases and J by 2 bases, with 10 bases between the two germline ends. Per the germline V gene, CDR1 is SGHNT and CDR2 is YYREEE (reference sequence). The chain's CDR3 is CASSPSINTEAFF. CDR3 DNA sequence: TGTGCCAGCAGTCCCTCAATAAACACTGAAGCTTTCTTT.

This clonotype ranks as medium-sized. This chain connects TRBV27 to TRBJ2-4; the match to TRBD1 covers 7 bases. V was clipped by 6 bases and J by 1 base; unmatched bases: 6. The germline V gene encodes CDR1 MNHEY and CDR2 SMNVEV (reference sequence). The CDR3 runs to 15 residues. CDR3: CASRPGGMAKNIQYF. The CDR3 nucleotides read TGTGCCAGCAGACCAGGGGGTATGGCCAAAAACATTCAGTACTTC.

This clonotype was seen ten or more times. This chain links TRBV7-8 with TRBJ2-4; D remains unclear. The ends were cut back, 4 bases at V and 1 base at J, with 14 bases in the middle. Germline V lookup: CDR1 SGHVS, CDR2 FQNEAQ. This CDR3 is built from 16 residues. CDR3 protein: CASSYTRVSAKNIQYF. In DNA form, the CDR3 reads TGTGCCAGCAGCTATACACGTGTATCGGCCAAAAACATTCAGTACTTC.

This clonotype was observed at least ten times. The chain uses TRBV7-7 and TRBJ1-5, with unresolved D. The V end lost 5 bases, the J end lost 0 bases, and 11 bases lay between the germline ends. The CDR3 spans 15 residues. Germline values: CDR1 SSHAT, CDR2 FNYEAQ (reference sequence). CDR3: CASSRHEHSNQPQHF. Here the CDR3 DNA reads TGTGCCAGCAGCCGACACGAACATAGCAATCAGCCCCAGCATTTT.

By sample share, this clonotype is medium-sized. This chain connects TRBV7-9 to TRBJ2-7, with D possibly TRBD2 on 5 matching bases. This CDR3 has 14 residues. The germline V gene has CDR1 SEHNR and CDR2 FQNEAQ (reference sequence). Trimming shortened V by 2 bases and J by 7 bases, and 15 bases separated the two germline ends. The CDR3: CASSLSPGSGEQYF. For the CDR3, the DNA is TGTGCCAGCAGCTTATCCCCGGGGTCGGGAGAGCAGTACTTC.

This clonotype appeared many times. The chain carries TRBV20-1 and TRBJ2-3; weak D call: TRBD2 (6 bases). CDR3 length: 15 amino acids. CDR1 DFQATT and CDR2 SNEGSKA come from the germline V gene (reference sequence). Trimming cost V 3 bases and J 0 bases, with 13 bases left between them. CDR3 nucleotides: TGCAGTGCTAGGGCTAGCGCCCTGAGCACAGATACGCAGTATTTT. Encoded protein: CSARASALSTDTQYF.

There are many counts of this clonotype. The genes are TRBV20-1 and TRBJ1-2, with TRBD1 as a possible D gene (5 bases). The CDR3 is made up of 13 amino acids. Germline values: CDR1 DFQATT, CDR2 SNEGSKA (reference sequence). Deletions cut 1 base from V and 6 bases from J, with 12 bases between. CDR3 coding DNA: TGCAGTGCTAGAGTGCTAGGGACCAATGGCTACACCTTC. As protein: CSARVLGTNGYTF.

By proportion, this clonotype is medium-sized. J is TRBJ2-2 and V is TRBV29-1; 14 bases are shared with TRBD2. This CDR3 has 14 residues. Germline CDR1 reads SQVTM; CDR2 reads ANQGSEA. V was clipped by 7 bases and J by 3 bases; unmatched bases: 1. The CDR3 DNA reads as TGCAGCGGACTAGCGGGGGGGCACACCGGGGAGCTGTTTTTT. Protein: CSGLAGGHTGELFF.

This clonotype has a count of ten or more. The junction does not match germline at one end; this may be a read error. The rearrangement joins TRBV10-1 to TRBJ2-7, with 8 bases matching TRBD1. The CDR3 covers 15 residues. Per germline, CDR1 WNHNN and CDR2 SYGVQD (reference sequence). CDR3 protein: CANSDLFRGPHEQYF. The CDR3 region has the DNA TGCGCCAACAGTGATCTTTTCAGGGGGCCCCACGAGCAGTACTTC.

CDR3 amino acids: CASSLAPTGDLGYEQYF. Written as DNA, the CDR3 is TGTGCCAGCAGCTTGGCCCCTACAGGGGACCTGGGCTACGAGCAGTACTTC. This rearrangement joins TRBV5-6 to TRBJ2-7; 7 nucleotides align to TRBD1. V shed 0 bases, J shed 3 bases, and the junction held 12 bases outside the gene matches. In germline, CDR1 is SGHDT, CDR2 YYEEEE. The CDR3 spans 17 residues.